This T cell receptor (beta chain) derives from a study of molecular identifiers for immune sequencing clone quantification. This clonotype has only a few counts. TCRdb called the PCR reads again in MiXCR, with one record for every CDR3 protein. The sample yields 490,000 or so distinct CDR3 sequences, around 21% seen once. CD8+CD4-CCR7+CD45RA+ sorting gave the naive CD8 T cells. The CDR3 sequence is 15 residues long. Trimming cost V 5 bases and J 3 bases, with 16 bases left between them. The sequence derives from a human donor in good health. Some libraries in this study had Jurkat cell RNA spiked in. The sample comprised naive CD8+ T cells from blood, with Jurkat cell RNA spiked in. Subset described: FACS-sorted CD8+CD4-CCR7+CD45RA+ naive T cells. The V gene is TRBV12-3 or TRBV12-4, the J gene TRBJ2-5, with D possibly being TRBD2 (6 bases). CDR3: CASSLDGGLEETQYF. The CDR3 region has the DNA TGTGCCAGCAGTCTGGACGGGGGTCTTGAAGAGACCCAGTACTTC.